This is a list of T cell receptor beta chains from one sample in a study of blood T cell repertoires in COVID-19. The repertoire was sequenced with immunoSEQ multiplex PCR; TCRdb's copy has only in-frame clones and lacks some. This sample yields 440,000 or so clones, of which around 91% are seen a single time; less than 2% belongs to the top ten. Sequenced sample: peripheral blood. The origin of the receptors is a woman between 40 and 50 years old with COVID-19, enrolled during active disease. The CDR3 runs from the conserved cysteine through the conserved F or W. Each record gives: D gene, V gene, J gene, CDR3 length, clone size, CDR3 protein, CDR3 DNA. A D gene is named only where the DNA matches it firmly. A row's size may be missing; if present it is once, few, many or a size class.

D: TRBD1
V: TRBV6-5
J: TRBJ2-7
length: 16
size: -
CDR3: CASSYSDRVRGYEQYF
DNA: TGTGCCAGCAGTTACTCCGACAGGGTGAGGGGATACGAGCAGTACTTC

D: TRBD1
V: TRBV5-1
J: TRBJ2-3
length: 15
size: -
CDR3: CASSSRGTASDTQYF
DNA: TGCGCCAGCAGTTCTCGAGGGACAGCCTCAGATACGCAGTATTTT

D: TRBD1
V: TRBV4-3
J: TRBJ1-2
length: 17
size: -
CDR3: CASSQDPGGTSRYGYTF
DNA: TGCGCCAGCAGCCAAGATCCAGGGGGCACCTCACGCTATGGCTACACCTTC

D: -
V: TRBV11-2
J: TRBJ2-7
length: 14
size: once
CDR3: CASSSVRGLKEQYF
DNA: TGTGCCAGCAGTTCAGTGCGGGGGCTAAAGGAGCAGTACTTC

D: TRBD1
V: TRBV27
J: TRBJ1-6
length: 18
size: few
CDR3: CASSFSSIGTAASSPLHF
DNA: TGTGCCAGCAGTTTTTCGTCCATCGGGACAGCCGCCAGTTCACCCCTCCACTTT

D: -
V: TRBV28
J: TRBJ2-7
length: 15
size: -
CDR3: CASSPPGLSSYEQYF
DNA: TGTGCCAGCAGTCCTCCGGGACTTTCCTCCTACGAGCAGTACTTC

D: -
V: TRBV27
J: TRBJ1-4
length: 14
size: -
CDR3: CASSLEGTNEKLFF
DNA: TGTGCCAGCAGTTTAGAGGGAACTAATGAAAAACTGTTTTTT

D: -
V: TRBV7-9
J: TRBJ1-3
length: 16
size: -
CDR3: CASSSLSGGTGNTIYF
DNA: TGTGCCAGCAGCTCTCTTAGCGGGGGGACTGGAAACACCATATATTTT

D: -
V: TRBV11-2
J: TRBJ2-2
length: 14
size: -
CDR3: CASSLAQGTGELFF
DNA: TGTGCCAGCAGCTTAGCCCAGGGGACCGGGGAGCTGTTTTTT

D: TRBD2
V: TRBV7-7
J: TRBJ2-7
length: 15
size: -
CDR3: CASSLGTSGTYEQYF
DNA: TGTGCTAGCAGCTTAGGGACTAGCGGCACCTACGAGCAGTACTTC

D: -
V: TRBV6-5
J: TRBJ1-5
length: 13
size: -
CDR3: CASKDTSNQPQHF
DNA: TGTGCCAGCAAGGACACTAGCAATCAGCCCCAGCATTTT

D: TRBD2
V: TRBV2
J: TRBJ2-1
length: 16
size: -
CDR3: CASSGLLAGGLGEQFF
DNA: TGTGCCAGCAGTGGATTACTAGCGGGGGGGCTGGGGGAGCAGTTCTTC

D: -
V: TRBV6-1
J: TRBJ1-5
length: 16
size: -
CDR3: CASSEENTDSNQPQHF
DNA: TGTGCCAGCAGTGAGGAAAATACAGACAGCAATCAGCCCCAGCATTTT

D: -
V: TRBV7-9
J: TRBJ2-7
length: 13
size: -
CDR3: CASSLPGRYEQYF
DNA: TGTGCCAGCAGCTTACCAGGGAGGTACGAGCAGTACTTC

D: -
V: TRBV4-3
J: TRBJ2-3
length: 15
size: -
CDR3: CASSLGGSSLDTQYF
DNA: TGCGCCAGCAGCCTAGGAGGCTCTTCTCTGGATACGCAGTATTTT

D: -
V: TRBV5-1
J: TRBJ2-5
length: 14
size: -
CDR3: CASSFLTGMETQYF
DNA: TGCGCCAGCAGCTTCCTTACAGGGATGGAGACCCAGTACTTC

D: TRBD1
V: TRBV18
J: TRBJ1-1
length: 16
size: -
CDR3: CASSPGGQGLNTEAFF
DNA: TGTGCCAGCTCACCCGGTGGACAGGGCCTGAACACTGAAGCTTTCTTT

D: TRBD1
V: TRBV19
J: TRBJ2-7
length: 14
size: -
CDR3: CASSLSTGDPGEYF
DNA: TGTGCCAGTAGCCTTAGTACAGGGGACCCAGGGGAGTACTTC

D: TRBD2
V: TRBV6-5
J: TRBJ2-5
length: 16
size: -
CDR3: CASSYGLAGGQETQYF
DNA: TGTGCCAGCAGTTACGGACTAGCGGGGGGACAAGAGACCCAGTACTTC

D: -
V: TRBV12-5
J: TRBJ1-1
length: 14
size: -
CDR3: CASGLRQVNTEAFF
DNA: TGTGCTAGTGGTTTACGACAGGTGAACACTGAAGCTTTCTTT

D: -
V: TRBV5-1
J: TRBJ2-7
length: 16
size: -
CDR3: CASSLRAGQSSYEQYF
DNA: TGCGCCAGCAGCTTACGGGCAGGGCAAAGCTCCTACGAGCAGTACTTC

D: -
V: TRBV19
J: TRBJ1-2
length: 13
size: -
CDR3: CASSTQGSYGYTF
DNA: TGTGCCAGTAGTACTCAGGGTTCATATGGCTACACCTTC

D: -
V: TRBV6-2/TRBV6-3
J: TRBJ1-2
length: 15
size: -
CDR3: CASSYSNGSPYGYTF
DNA: TGTGCCAGCAGTTACTCGAATGGGAGCCCCTATGGCTACACCTTC

D: -
V: TRBV6-2/TRBV6-3
J: TRBJ2-2
length: 20
size: -
CDR3: CASSYSPSLFDSRNTGELFF
DNA: TGTGCCAGCAGTTACTCCCCCTCTCTCTTTGATAGCAGGAACACCGGGGAGCTGTTTTTT

D: TRBD2
V: TRBV5-4
J: TRBJ2-7
length: 15
size: many
CDR3: CASSSRTSGGDEQYF
DNA: TGTGCCAGCAGCTCCCGGACTAGCGGGGGCGACGAGCAGTACTTC

D: TRBD1
V: TRBV12-5
J: TRBJ1-1
length: 13
size: -
CDR3: CASGPPGGTEAFF
DNA: TGTGCTAGTGGTCCCCCAGGGGGCACTGAAGCTTTCTTT

D: -
V: TRBV9
J: TRBJ1-4
length: 13
size: -
CDR3: CASSVRLQSGLFF
DNA: TGTGCCAGCAGCGTTAGGTTACAGTCTGGACTGTTTTTT

D: TRBD1
V: TRBV7-2
J: TRBJ2-1
length: 15
size: -
CDR3: CASSLLTGSYNEQFF
DNA: TGTGCCAGCAGCTTATTGACAGGGTCCTACAATGAGCAGTTCTTC

D: -
V: TRBV30
J: TRBJ2-5
length: 12
size: -
CDR3: CAWSVQLETQYF
DNA: TGTGCCTGGAGTGTACAGTTGGAGACCCAGTACTTC

D: -
V: TRBV20-1
J: TRBJ1-2
length: 13
size: -
CDR3: CSASPQPNYGYTF
DNA: TGCAGTGCTAGTCCACAGCCAAACTATGGCTACACCTTC

D: -
V: TRBV9
J: TRBJ2-5
length: 15
size: -
CDR3: CASSARGQGKETQYF
DNA: TGTGCCAGCAGCGCGCGGGGGCAGGGAAAGGAGACCCAGTACTTC

D: -
V: TRBV6-5
J: TRBJ1-4
length: 13
size: -
CDR3: CASKNRSGEKLFF
DNA: TGTGCCAGCAAGAACAGGTCGGGTGAAAAACTGTTTTTT

D: -
V: TRBV7-2
J: TRBJ1-6
length: 18
size: -
CDR3: CASSLGAFGSSYNSPLHF
DNA: TGTGCCAGCAGCTTAGGGGCCTTCGGGAGCTCCTATAATTCACCCCTCCACTTT

D: -
V: TRBV28
J: TRBJ1-2
length: 15
size: -
CDR3: CASSLPRGANYGYTF
DNA: TGTGCCAGCAGTTTGCCCAGGGGAGCCAACTATGGCTACACCTTC

D: -
V: TRBV2
J: TRBJ1-5
length: 15
size: -
CDR3: CASSELRGGNQPQHF
DNA: TGTGCCAGCAGTGAATTGAGGGGAGGAAATCAGCCCCAGCATTTT

D: TRBD2
V: TRBV5-5
J: TRBJ2-3
length: 16
size: -
CDR3: CASTPGIAGEADTQYF
DNA: TGTGCCAGCACCCCAGGGATAGCGGGAGAGGCAGATACGCAGTATTTT

D: -
V: TRBV7-2
J: TRBJ1-2
length: 14
size: once
CDR3: CASSLTRFIGGYTF
DNA: TGTGCCAGCAGTCTTACCAGGTTTATCGGTGGCTACACCTTC

D: -
V: TRBV7-9
J: TRBJ2-1
length: 15
size: -
CDR3: CASSLRTGNYNEQFF
DNA: TGTGCCAGCAGCTTACGAACAGGGAATTACAATGAGCAGTTCTTC

D: -
V: TRBV19
J: TRBJ1-1
length: 13
size: -
CDR3: CASRGLGNTEAFF
DNA: TGTGCCAGCCGGGGACTCGGGAACACTGAAGCTTTCTTT

D: -
V: TRBV7-8
J: TRBJ2-1
length: 15
size: -
CDR3: CASSPDIPTYNEQFF
DNA: TGTGCCAGCAGCCCCGACATTCCAACCTACAATGAGCAGTTCTTC

D: -
V: TRBV29-1
J: TRBJ1-2
length: 14
size: -
CDR3: CSVAEGGQLDGYTF
DNA: TGCAGCGTTGCCGAGGGAGGGCAACTAGATGGCTACACCTTC